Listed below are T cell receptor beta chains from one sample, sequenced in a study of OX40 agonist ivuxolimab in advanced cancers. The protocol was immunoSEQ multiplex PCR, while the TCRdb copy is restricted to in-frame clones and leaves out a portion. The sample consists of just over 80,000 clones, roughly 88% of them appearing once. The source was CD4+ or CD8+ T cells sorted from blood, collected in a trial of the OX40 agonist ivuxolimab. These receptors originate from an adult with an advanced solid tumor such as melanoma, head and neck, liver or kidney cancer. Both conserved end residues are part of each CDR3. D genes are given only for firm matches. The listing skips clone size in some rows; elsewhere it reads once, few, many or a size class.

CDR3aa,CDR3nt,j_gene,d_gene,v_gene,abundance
CASSLERGLAGVGETQYF,TGCGCCAGCAGCTTGGAGAGAGGACTAGCGGGAGTCGGGGAGACCCAGTACTTC,TRBJ2-5,TRBD2,TRBV5-1,NA
CAITGGARNEQFF,TGTGCCATTACAGGGGGCGCGAGGAATGAGCAGTTCTTC,TRBJ2-1,TRBD1,TRBV6-6,once
CAWSEGQLNSPLHF,TGTGCCTGGAGTGAAGGGCAGCTCAATTCACCCCTCCACTTT,TRBJ1-6,NA,TRBV30,NA
CASSSDRNTIYF,TGTGCCAGCAGTTCCGATCGAAACACCATATATTTT,TRBJ1-3,NA,TRBV28,NA
CASSLVGTYVNSGNTIYF,TGTGCCAGCAGCTTGGTTGGGACATACGTAAACTCTGGAAACACCATATATTTT,TRBJ1-3,NA,TRBV5-8,once
CASGATLNTEAFF,TGTGCCAGCGGAGCTACGCTGAACACTGAAGCTTTCTTT,TRBJ1-1,NA,TRBV5-6,NA
CASRLRRGRGNTEAFF,TGTGCCAGCCGTCTTCGTAGGGGGCGGGGGAACACTGAAGCTTTCTTT,TRBJ1-1,TRBD1,TRBV28,NA
CASSLGPAGPSPQPQHF,TGTGCCAGCAGCTTAGGACCCGCTGGGCCCTCGCCCCAGCCCCAGCATTTT,TRBJ1-5,NA,TRBV7-9,NA
CASSIDRGRETQYF,TGTGCCAGCAGCATAGACAGGGGGCGGGAGACCCAGTACTTC,TRBJ2-5,TRBD1,TRBV7-6,NA
CSVEGRARGRGGVFF,TGCAGCGTTGAAGGTCGTGCCCGGGGCCGGGGCGGTGTTTTCTTT,TRBJ1-1,NA,TRBV29-1,NA
CASGGESDTEAFF,TGTGCCTCTGGGGGGGAGTCGGACACTGAAGCTTTCTTT,TRBJ1-1,NA,TRBV19,NA
CASSPIAGHSTDTQYF,TGTGCCAGCTCACCCATAGCGGGGCATAGCACAGATACGCAGTATTTT,TRBJ2-3,TRBD2,TRBV18,NA
CASSLPGQGARPGANVLTF,TGTGCCAGCTCACTCCCTGGACAGGGGGCGAGGCCTGGGGCCAACGTCCTGACTTTC,TRBJ2-6,TRBD1,TRBV18,NA
CASSPHPGAYEQYF,TGTGCCAGCTCACCCCATCCGGGCGCCTACGAGCAGTACTTC,TRBJ2-7,NA,TRBV18,once
CASSPRGGTLYEQYF,TGTGCCAGCAGCCCCCGCGGCGGGACCCTCTACGAGCAGTACTTC,TRBJ2-7,NA,TRBV27,NA
CASSWQRSYEQYF,TGTGCCAGCAGTTGGCAGCGGTCCTACGAGCAGTACTTC,TRBJ2-7,NA,TRBV2,NA
CASSEGVAISGANVLTF,TGTGCCAGCAGTGAAGGGGTGGCGATCTCTGGGGCCAACGTCCTGACTTTC,TRBJ2-6,NA,TRBV6-1,NA
CASSLTRVSWVF,TGTGCCAGCAGCTTGACCCGGGTCTCGTGGGTCTTC,TRBJ2-1,NA,TRBV5-6,once
CASSLQVGTQYF,TGTGCCAGCAGTCTCCAGGTGGGGACGCAGTATTTT,TRBJ2-3,NA,TRBV2,NA
CASSQEASLAGVNTGELFF,TGTGCCAGCAGCCAAGAAGCGTCACTAGCGGGGGTGAACACCGGGGAGCTGTTTTTT,TRBJ2-2,TRBD2,TRBV4-2,NA
CASSPQGQGGNEQYF,TGTGCCAGCAGCCCCCAGGGACAGGGAGGAAACGAGCAGTACTTC,TRBJ2-7,TRBD1,TRBV11-3,NA
CASSRTGQNEKLFF,TGTGCCAGCAGCCGAACAGGCCAAAATGAAAAACTGTTTTTT,TRBJ1-4,NA,TRBV7-2,NA
CASSLGGGVRETQYF,TGTGCCAGCAGCTTAGGGGGCGGGGTTAGGGAGACCCAGTACTTC,TRBJ2-5,NA,TRBV7-2,once
CASSPVLLQETQYF,TGTGCCAGCAGTCCTGTCCTATTACAAGAGACCCAGTACTTC,TRBJ2-5,NA,TRBV2,NA
CASSLTYGTGYTEAFF,TGTGCCAGCAGTTTAACTTACGGGACAGGATACACTGAAGCTTTCTTT,TRBJ1-1,TRBD1,TRBV28,NA
CASSQDRGHEQYF,TGCGCCAGCAGCCAAGATAGGGGCCACGAGCAGTACTTC,TRBJ2-7,NA,TRBV4-3,NA
CASSIDGSDLETQYF,TGTGCCAGTAGTATAGATGGTAGCGATTTAGAGACCCAGTACTTC,TRBJ2-5,NA,TRBV19,NA
CASSLGQGGEKLFF,TGCGCCAGCAGCCTGGGACAGGGGGGTGAAAAACTGTTTTTT,TRBJ1-4,TRBD1,TRBV4-3,NA
CASSQRTASNEKLFF,TGTGCCAGCTCACAACGGACAGCTTCGAATGAAAAACTGTTTTTT,TRBJ1-4,NA,TRBV18,once
CASSPRQIAYEQYF,TGTGCCAGCAGCCCCCGACAGATAGCCTACGAGCAGTACTTC,TRBJ2-7,NA,TRBV7-2,NA
CSVSPNTEAFF,TGCAGCGTTTCGCCGAACACTGAAGCTTTCTTT,TRBJ1-1,NA,TRBV29-1,NA
CASSFGRVSPTDTQYF,TGCGCCAGCAGCTTCGGGAGGGTGAGCCCCACAGATACGCAGTATTTT,TRBJ2-3,TRBD2,TRBV5-1,NA
CASSVSSGGRSTGELFF,TGTGCCAGCAGCGTATCTAGCGGAGGGCGGAGCACCGGGGAGCTGTTTTTT,TRBJ2-2,TRBD2,TRBV9,NA
CASSEFPYSYNSPLHF,TGTGCCAGCAGTGAATTTCCCTACTCCTATAATTCACCCCTCCACTTT,TRBJ1-6,NA,TRBV6-1,NA
CASIPATSDAYNEQFF,TGTGCCAGCATCCCCGCGACTAGCGACGCCTACAATGAGCAGTTCTTC,TRBJ2-1,TRBD2,TRBV6-4,NA
CASRGGTGYNEQFF,TGTGCCAGCAGGGGAGGGACGGGATACAATGAGCAGTTCTTC,TRBJ2-1,TRBD2,TRBV5-4,NA
CAWSARVDQPQHF,TGTGCCTGGAGTGCCAGGGTAGATCAGCCCCAGCATTTT,TRBJ1-5,NA,TRBV30,NA
CASKPAGDGSYNEQFF,TGTGCCAGTAAGCCTGCCGGGGACGGATCCTACAATGAGCAGTTCTTC,TRBJ2-1,NA,TRBV19,once
CASSYSRGANYGYTF,TGTGCCAGCAGTTACTCTAGGGGTGCTAACTATGGCTACACCTTC,TRBJ1-2,NA,TRBV6-6,NA
CAFRQAGNTGELFF,TGTGCCTTCCGACAGGCCGGTAACACCGGGGAGCTGTTTTTT,TRBJ2-2,NA,TRBV30,NA
CASSPDRTNTEAFF,TGTGCCAGCTCACCCGACAGGACGAACACTGAAGCTTTCTTT,TRBJ1-1,NA,TRBV18,few
CASSEWETQYF,TGTGCCAGCAGTGAATGGGAGACCCAGTACTTC,TRBJ2-5,NA,TRBV2,NA
CAWRRTVNTEAFF,TGTGCCTGGAGGAGGACAGTGAACACTGAAGCTTTCTTT,TRBJ1-1,NA,TRBV30,NA
CASTRQGANQPQHF,TGTGCCAGCACCAGACAGGGGGCAAATCAGCCCCAGCATTTT,TRBJ1-5,TRBD1,TRBV6-1,NA
CAWSDTGTGGLFEQYF,TGTGCCTGGAGTGATACCGGGACAGGGGGGCTCTTCGAGCAGTACTTC,TRBJ2-7,TRBD1,TRBV30,NA
CASSLTRASQGNIQYF,TGTGCCAGCAGCTTAACGAGGGCCTCACAGGGAAACATTCAGTACTTC,TRBJ2-4,NA,TRBV7-3,NA
CASSAGATNEKLFF,TGTGCCAGCTCAGCAGGGGCAACTAATGAAAAACTGTTTTTT,TRBJ1-4,NA,TRBV18,NA
CATARTREQYTIYF,TGTGCCACCGCAAGGACCAGGGAACAGTACACCATATATTTT,TRBJ1-3,NA,TRBV7-2,NA
CASSRLDRTYEQYF,TGTGCCAGCAGCCGATTAGACAGAACCTACGAGCAGTACTTC,TRBJ2-7,NA,TRBV7-2,NA
CSVYNALGDEQYF,TGCAGCGTATATAACGCTCTCGGGGACGAGCAGTACTTC,TRBJ2-7,NA,TRBV29-1,NA
CSVAGTGSSNYGYTF,TGCAGCGTGGCCGGGACAGGCAGTTCTAACTATGGCTACACCTTC,TRBJ1-2,TRBD1,TRBV29-1,NA
CASSFIQLNSPLHF,TGTGCCAGCAGTTTCATCCAACTTAATTCACCCCTCCACTTT,TRBJ1-6,NA,TRBV27,NA
CASSLTSWESGANVLTF,TGTGCCAGCAGCTTAACGTCTTGGGAGTCTGGGGCCAACGTCCTGACTTTC,TRBJ2-6,NA,TRBV7-9,once